The source of this TCR beta chain is a study of glioma-infiltrating T cells. About this clonotype: This may stem from a read error, because a much larger clone lies one nucleotide away.

The CDR3 totals 11 residues. Trimming removed 4 bases at V and 14 bases at J, with 9 bases between. Germline CDR1 reads LGHDT; CDR2 reads YNNKEL (reference sequence). Amplification of TCR alpha and beta CDR3 regions from RNA used iRepertoire nested multiplex PCR. Each CDR3 protein is one row after TCRdb ran MiXCR on the multiplex PCR reads. The sample includes a few hundred thousand distinct CDR3 sequences, 41% of them seen just once. Specimen: glioma tissue, nonneoplastic brain tissue, or PBMCs (not recorded which). This TCR was sampled from a human donor with low-grade glioma or glioblastoma, undergoing nonglioma brain surgery, or in good health (not recorded which). J is TRBJ1-6 and V is TRBV3-1, with D unresolved. The CDR3 nucleotides are TGTGCCAGCAGCCTCACACCGGCCCTCCACTTT. The encoded protein is CASSLTPALHF.